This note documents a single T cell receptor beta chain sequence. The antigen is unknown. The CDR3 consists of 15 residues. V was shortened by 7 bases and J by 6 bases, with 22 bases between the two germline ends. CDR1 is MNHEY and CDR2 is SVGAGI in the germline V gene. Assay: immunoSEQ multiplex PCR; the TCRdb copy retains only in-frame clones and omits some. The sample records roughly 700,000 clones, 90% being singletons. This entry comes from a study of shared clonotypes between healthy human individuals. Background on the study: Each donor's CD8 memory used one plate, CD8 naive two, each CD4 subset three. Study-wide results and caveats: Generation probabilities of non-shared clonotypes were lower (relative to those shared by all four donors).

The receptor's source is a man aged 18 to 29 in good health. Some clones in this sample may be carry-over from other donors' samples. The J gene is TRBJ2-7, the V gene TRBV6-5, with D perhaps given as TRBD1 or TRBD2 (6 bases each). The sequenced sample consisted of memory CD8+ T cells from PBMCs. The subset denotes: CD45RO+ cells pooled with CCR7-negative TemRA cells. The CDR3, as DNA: TGTGCCAGCATGAGGTATTGGGCGGAGGGGGTCGAGCAGTACTTC. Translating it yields CASMRYWAEGVEQYF.